This TCR beta chain is from a study of T cells in women clearing cervical HPV infection. Points on this clone: Read data end 3 residues before the CDR3 end; the end is taken from the germline J gene.

The CDR3 contains 13 residues. The V end lost 7 bases, the J end lost 1 base, and 9 bases lay between the germline ends. The method was immunoSEQ multiplex PCR; TCRdb's version includes in-frame clones alone and lacks a portion of them. This sample contains around 20,000 clones. This receptor was identified in a woman aged 18-70 years with a cervical HPV16 infection that either progressed to CIN3+ or cleared (not recorded which). The specimen sequenced was blood buffy coat. J is TRBJ2-3 and V is TRBV12-3 or TRBV12-4, with a tentative D call TRBD1 (6 bases). The sequenced part of the CDR3 DNA is TGTGCCAGCAAGGACAGTGGCACAGATACG. Encoded protein: CASKDSGTDT. The whole CDR3 sequence is CASKDSGTDTQYF.